The next 24 T cell receptor beta chains were all read from a single sample in a study of blood T cell repertoires in COVID-19. Only in-frame clones appear in the TCRdb table, and some are missing; sequencing was by immunoSEQ multiplex PCR. The sample lists some 320,000 clones; over 85% were seen once. Sequenced: peripheral blood. Receptor source: a young woman with COVID-19, enrolled during active disease.

The chain is built from TRBV4-1 and TRBJ1-2; D unresolved. The CDR3 extends over 15 amino acids. Germline CDR1 and CDR2: MGHRA and YSYEKL. Trimming stripped 1 base from V and 4 bases from J, with 13 bases between. CDR3 bases: TGCGCCAGCAGCCAAGGGATAGAGACTCTCTATGGCTACACCTTC. It yields the protein CASSQGIETLYGYTF.

The chain combines TRBV12-3 or TRBV12-4 with TRBJ1-1; 7 bases align to TRBD1. J lost 8 bases, V lost 6 bases, and 9 bases had no gene match. This CDR3 has 13 residues. This chain's CDR3 is CASSPTGRLEAFF. The CDR3 DNA reads TGTGCCAGCAGCCCGACAGGGAGATTAGAAGCTTTCTTT.

The chain recombines TRBV2 with TRBJ2-7; 13 bases line up with TRBD2. Germline-derived CDR1 and CDR2 are SNHLY and FYNNEI. The CDR3 is 13 residues long. V was clipped by 9 bases and J by 7 bases; unmatched bases: 6. CDR3 sequence: CASTGGLAGEQYF. The CDR3 coding sequence is TGTGCCAGTACCGGGGGACTAGCGGGGGAGCAGTACTTC.

This chain's CDR3 is CASSLGQEETQYF. CDR3 DNA sequence: TGCGCCAGCAGCCTAGGACAGGAGGAGACCCAGTACTTC. The chain combines TRBV5-1 with TRBJ2-5; 7 bases agree with TRBD1. The CDR3 is 13 amino acids. Germline CDR1 SGHRS, CDR2 YFSETQ. The V gene end was trimmed by 4 bases and the J gene end by 5 bases; junction bases not matched to a gene: 5.

Note on this clone: A read error may account for a junction end that differs from germline. The same CDR3 is also encoded by other DNA sequences in this sample. V gene TRBV12-3 or TRBV12-4 combines with J gene TRBJ1-2, with TRBD1 identical over 8 bases. The CDR3 contains 13 residues. The CDR3 coding sequence is TGTGCTAGCACGCGACAGGGGTTGCGGGGCTACACCTTC. Residues: CASTRQGLRGYTF.

The chain carries TRBV7-7 and TRBJ2-5; D may be TRBD2 (6 bases). In germline, CDR1 is SSHAT, CDR2 FNYEAQ (reference sequence). Trimming shortened V by 0 bases and J by 5 bases, and 19 bases separated the two germline ends. The CDR3 length is 17 residues. The CDR3 DNA is TGTGCCAGCAGCTTAGCCGGGACGGGGGAGATTTGGGAGACCCAGTACTTC. This codes for CASSLAGTGEIWETQYF.

The chain combines TRBV27 with TRBJ2-3, with TRBD2 as a possible D gene (5 bases). The V end lost 9 bases, the J end lost 6 bases, and 19 bases lay between the germline ends. The CDR3 sequence is 14 residues long. CDR1 MNHEY and CDR2 SMNVEV come from the germline V gene (reference sequence). CDR3 sequence reads: CASCSRGIEDTQYF. The CDR3 DNA reads TGTGCCAGTTGCTCTCGGGGTATAGAGGATACGCAGTATTTT.

The chain employs TRBV28 and TRBJ1-1, with 8 bases that match TRBD1. Germline trimming cut 5 bases from V and 0 bases from J; bases unmatched to any gene: 8. The V gene's germline CDR1 is MDHEN and CDR2 SYDVKM. This CDR3 comprises 16 residues. CDR3 region: CASSPFYRGLNTEAFF. The CDR3 DNA is TGTGCCAGCAGTCCATTCTACAGGGGGTTGAACACTGAAGCTTTCTTT.

This clone was recorded once. This sequence joins TRBV5-1 and TRBJ1-6; TRBD1 aligns across 7 bases. V dropped 5 bases and J dropped 8; count of bases not matched to a gene: 7. Germline assignment: CDR1 SGHRS and CDR2 YFSETQ. The CDR3 loop spans 14 amino acids. The CDR3 region has the DNA TGCGCCAGCAGTCCAACAGGGGATGATTCACCCCTCCACTTT. Translated: CASSPTGDDSPLHF.

The rearrangement links TRBV19 to TRBJ1-1; no firm D call. The V end was cut by 7 bases, the J end by 3 bases, with 9 bases between. Germline V gives CDR1 LNHDA, CDR2 SQIVND (reference sequence). The CDR3 is made up of 12 amino acids. DNA for the CDR3: TGTGCCAGTATCGGGGAGGACACTGAAGCTTTCTTT. Encoded protein: CASIGEDTEAFF.

The V and J genes are TRBV28 and TRBJ1-5; D uncertain. CDR1 and CDR2 from the germline V gene are MDHEN and SYDVKM. The CDR3 loop spans 12 amino acids. V was clipped by 4 bases and J by 6 bases, with 7 bases between them. CDR3 nucleotide sequence: TGTGCCAGCAGTTATGGCGGTCAGCCCCAGCATTTT. Translated, it gives CASSYGGQPQHF. Full variable domain (remainder filled in from reference TRBV28 and TRBJ1-5): DVKVTQSSRYLVKRTGEKVFLECVQDMDHENMFWYRQDPGLGLRLIYFSYDVKMKEKGDIPEGYSVSREKKERFSLILESASTNQTSMYLCASSYGGQPQHFGDGTRLSIL.

The chain combines TRBV6-1 with TRBJ2-2; D gene uncertain. The CDR3 loop spans 13 amino acids. V gave up 3 bases and J gave up 4 bases, with 6 bases separating them. Germline V gene sequence: CDR1 MNHNS, CDR2 SASEGT. The CDR3 region has the DNA TGTGCCAGCAGTGACCCCTTCACCGGGGAGCTGTTTTTT. It yields the protein CASSDPFTGELFF.

The chain uses TRBV13 and TRBJ2-7, with TRBD2 identical over 9 bases. From germline, CDR1 is PRHDT and CDR2 FYEKMQ (reference sequence). The V segment lost 2 bases and the J segment 1 base; nucleotides outside the gene matches: 6. This CDR3 has 16 amino acids. CDR3 DNA: TGTGCCAGCAGCTTATCCAGCGGGGGGCGATCCTACGAGCAGTACTTC. It specifies CASSLSSGGRSYEQYF.

This chain joins TRBV5-1 and TRBJ2-1, with TRBD2 identical over 10 bases. The CDR3 runs 15 residues. Germline values: CDR1 SGHRS, CDR2 YFSETQ. V shed 2 bases, J shed 7 bases, and the junction held 6 bases outside the gene matches. CDR3 DNA: TGCGCCAGCAGCTTAAGCGGGGGGGACCTAAATGAGCAGTTCTTC. Translating gives CASSLSGGDLNEQFF.

This chain links TRBV5-1 with TRBJ1-4; D may be TRBD1 (5 bases). V was trimmed by 4 bases and J by 4 bases, leaving 14 bases between them. This CDR3 is built from 15 residues. Germline CDR1 is SGHRS and CDR2 is YFSETQ. The CDR3 nucleotides are TGCGCCAGCAGCCCCGGGGGGAGAGGTAATGAAAAACTGTTTTTT. Protein: CASSPGGRGNEKLFF.

The chain couples TRBV12-3 or TRBV12-4 to TRBJ2-5; unclear D gene. V was trimmed by 5 bases and J by 5 bases, leaving 6 bases between them. The CDR3 length is 11 residues. The CDR3, as DNA: TGTGCCAGCAGTCAGTCGGAGACCCAGTACTTC. It codes for CASSQSETQYF.

The genes are TRBV2 and TRBJ1-1; unclear D gene. Germline CDR1 and CDR2: SNHLY and FYNNEI. Trimming pared 6 bases from V and 0 bases from J, leaving 11 bases between. The CDR3 runs 14 residues. The CDR3 loop reads CASRPGPMNTEAFF. The DNA for the CDR3 is TGTGCCAGCAGGCCGGGTCCGATGAACACTGAAGCTTTCTTT.

The chain combines TRBV6-5 with TRBJ2-7, with 7 bases aligning to TRBD2. The CDR3 covers 15 residues. In germline, CDR1 is MNHEY, CDR2 SVGAGI. V shed 0 bases, J shed 6 bases, and the junction held 8 bases outside the gene matches. The CDR3 spells CASSYSAGRVREQYF. In DNA, the CDR3 is TGTGCCAGCAGTTACTCAGCTGGGAGGGTACGCGAGCAGTACTTC.

This clone occurred once. This CDR3 reads CASSQGTGTDQPQHF. CDR3 DNA sequence: TGTGCCAGCAGCCAAGGGACAGGCACCGATCAGCCCCAGCATTTT. V and J are TRBV3-1 (or the pseudogene TRBV3-2) and TRBJ1-5; 7 bases are a match to TRBD1. CDR1 is LGHDT and CDR2 is YNNKEL in the germline V gene (reference sequence). The CDR3 has 15 residues. The J segment lost 5 bases and the V segment lost 1 base, leaving 5 bases of the junction unmatched.

This chain connects TRBV27 to TRBJ2-7; 8 nucleotides match TRBD1. V shed 3 bases and J 4 bases; nucleotides not matched to a gene: 14. The CDR3 is made up of 17 amino acids. From germline, CDR1 is MNHEY and CDR2 SMNVEV (reference sequence). This chain's CDR3 is CASSFAAAGGGVYEQYF. CDR3 sequence (DNA): TGTGCCAGCAGTTTCGCCGCAGCAGGGGGCGGTGTTTACGAGCAGTACTTC.

The CDR3 DNA sequence: TGTGCCGGGACAGGGGATGGGTATGGCTACACCTTC. This encodes CAGTGDGYGYTF. The chain has TRBV28 and TRBJ1-2; 10 bases align to TRBD1. From germline, CDR1 is MDHEN and CDR2 SYDVKM. V lost 11 bases, J lost 5 bases, and 5 bases stayed unmatched. CDR3 size: 12 residues.

V usage is TRBV5-6 and J usage is TRBJ2-1; a possible D gene is TRBD1 (5 bases). Germline V CDR1 and CDR2: SGHDT, YYEEEE. Trimming took off 6 bases at V and 7 bases at J, with 17 bases between the two ends. CDR3 length: 14 amino acids. The CDR3 sequence is CASTFSTGVNEQFF. CDR3 nucleotide sequence: TGTGCCAGCACCTTTTCTACAGGAGTTAATGAGCAGTTCTTC.

With regard to this clone: An end of the junction differs from the germline gene, which may be a read error. This same CDR3 is encoded by further DNA sequences in the sample. The V gene is TRBV19, the J gene TRBJ1-6, with no clear D. Germline lookup yields CDR1 LNHDA and CDR2 SQIVND (reference sequence). This CDR3 spans 14 amino acids. In DNA form, the CDR3 reads TGCGCCAGTAGTATGAGTCCGGGGAATTCACCCCTCCACTTT. Amino acids: CASSMSPGNSPLHF.

The chain uses TRBV5-1 and TRBJ1-2, with D possibly TRBD1 on 5 matching bases. Germline V CDR1 and CDR2: SGHRS, YFSETQ. The CDR3 has 15 amino acids. V lost 4 bases to trimming and J lost 2 bases, with 15 bases between them. This CDR3 is CASSPQVLGNYGYTF. CDR3 coding DNA: TGCGCCAGCAGCCCACAGGTATTGGGGAACTATGGCTACACCTTC. The whole variable domain, filled in from reference TRBV5-1 and TRBJ1-2, reads KAGVTQTPRYLIKTRGQQVTLSCSPISGHRSVSWYQQTPGQGLQFLFEYFSETQRNKGNFPGRFSGRQFSNSRSEMNVSTLELGDSALYLCASSPQVLGNYGYTFGSGTRLTVV.